A single sample is the source of the 10 T cell receptor beta chains below, sequenced in a study of T-cell reconstitution after alpha-beta-depleted transplantation in children. Unique molecular identifiers were used in preparing the TCRbeta library. MiXCR, applied by TCRdb to the PCR reads, yields one record per CDR3 protein. The repertoire has 240,000 or so distinct CDR3 sequences, 8.2% of them found once; the top ten carry less than 8%. Source: PBMCs, mostly from graft donor cells, taken 180 days after TCRalphabeta/CD19-depleted stem cell transplant. These receptors were obtained from a male patient younger than 18 who had a stem cell transplant for acute lymphoblastic leukemia, so the T cells may come from the graft donor.

This clonotype was detected ten times or more. The V gene is TRBV20-1, the J gene TRBJ2-1; D uncertain. V gave up 1 base and J gave up 5 bases, with 6 bases separating them. This CDR3 is built from 12 residues. Germline CDR1 and CDR2: DFQATT and SNEGSKA (reference sequence). The CDR3 DNA sequence: TGCAGTGCTAGAGCCTCTCACAATGAGCAGTTCTTC. It translates to CSARASHNEQFF.

This clonotype was counted ten times or more. The rearrangement links TRBV28 to TRBJ1-1; the match to TRBD1 covers 8 bases. CDR3 size: 12 residues. V lost 7 bases and J lost 12; bases outside the gene matches: 10. CDR1 MDHEN and CDR2 SYDVKM come from the germline V gene. The CDR3 DNA reads as TGTGCCAGCACCCACCCGGACAGGGCTACTTTCTTT. It yields the protein CASTHPDRATFF.

This chain uses TRBV11-2 with TRBJ2-7; D is perhaps TRBD2 (6 bases). CDR3 size: 19 residues. V was shortened by 11 bases and J by 5 bases, with 37 bases between the two germline ends. Germline V gene lookup returns CDR1 SGHAT and CDR2 FQNNGV. The CDR3 DNA is TGTGCCCTCTCCCCTATTTCCCGCCCGATAGCGGATCCGGGCCACGAGCAGTACTTC. Translation: CALSPISRPIADPGHEQYF. The whole variable domain, remainder taken from reference TRBV11-2 and TRBJ2-7, is EAGVAQSPRYKIIEKRQSVAFWCNPISGHATLYWYQQILGQGPKLLIQFQNNGVVDDSQLPKDRFSAERLKGVDSTLKIQPAKLEDSAVYLCALSPISRPIADPGHEQYFGPGTRLTVT.

This clonotype was seen repeatedly, ten times or more. The CDR3 reads CASSLGVGEAFF. Written as DNA, the CDR3 is TGTGCCAGCAGCTTAGGGGTGGGTGAAGCTTTCTTT. The V call is TRBV7-3, the J call TRBJ1-1; D unclear. Looked up from germline, CDR1 is SGHTA and CDR2 is FQGTGA. Trimming removed 2 bases at V and 7 bases at J, with 8 bases between. The CDR3 contains 12 residues.

This clonotype showed up many times. The CDR3 DNA is TGTGCCAGCACCCGGGACAGGTTAACAGATACGCAGTATTTT. Its protein product is CASTRDRLTDTQYF. This chain links TRBV27 with TRBJ2-3; 8 nucleotides match TRBD1. This CDR3 is 14 amino acids long. The germline gives CDR1 MNHEY, CDR2 SMNVEV (reference sequence). V lost 7 bases, J lost 3 bases, and 6 bases stayed unmatched.

This clonotype showed up many times. V usage is TRBV24-1 and J usage is TRBJ2-3; either TRBD1 or TRBD2 may fit D (6 bases each). Germline loops: CDR1 KGHDR, CDR2 SFDVKD. The CDR3 is 14 amino acids. Trimming shortened V by 1 base and J by 6 bases, and 10 bases separated the two germline ends. The CDR3 DNA is TGTGCCACCAGTGATTTACGGGGGCCGGATACGCAGTATTTT. It translates to CATSDLRGPDTQYF.

At least ten counts were recorded for this clonotype. The CDR3: CASSAGLADVYEQYF. The DNA of the CDR3 is TGTGCCAGCAGCGCCGGACTAGCGGACGTCTACGAGCAGTACTTC. V gene TRBV9 combines with J gene TRBJ2-7; 10 positions match TRBD2. This CDR3 has 15 residues. J was trimmed by 3 bases and V by 3 bases; bases with no gene match: 6. Germline loops: CDR1 SGDLS, CDR2 YYNGEE.

This clonotype was counted ten times or more. CDR3 bases: TGTGCCAGCAGCTTAGTTGGAACATCGTACGAGCAGTACTTC. This sequence encodes CASSLVGTSYEQYF. This sequence joins TRBV11-3 and TRBJ2-7; D not certain. Deletions cut 1 base from V and 4 bases from J, with 11 bases between. The CDR3 totals 14 residues. Per germline, CDR1 SGHNT and CDR2 YENEEA. The variable domain in full, with the rest retrieved from reference TRBV11-3 and TRBJ2-7, is EAGVVQSPRYKIIEKKQPVAFWCNPISGHNTLYWYLQNLGQGPELLIRYENEEAVDDSQLPKDRFSAERLKGVDSTLKIQPAELGDSAVYLCASSLVGTSYEQYFGPGTRLTVT.

This clonotype has a count of ten or more. The V and J genes are TRBV4-3 and TRBJ2-7, with D perhaps TRBD2 (7 bases). The CDR3 has 14 residues. The germline V and J ends were trimmed by 0 bases and 6 bases, with 12 bases remaining between them. Germline V gives CDR1 LGHNA, CDR2 YSLEER. CDR3 sequence reads: CASSQEGGVGEQYF. The CDR3, as DNA: TGCGCCAGCAGCCAAGAAGGGGGGGTCGGCGAGCAGTACTTC.

The sample holds many counts of this clonotype. The chain couples TRBV11-2 to TRBJ1-2, with 9 bases identical to TRBD1. Germline V gene data show CDR1 as SGHAT and CDR2 as FQNNGV. CDR3 length equals 15 residues. Losses at the gene ends were 1 base for V and 6 bases for J; bases not matched to a gene: 6. The CDR3: CASSLAPDRGHGYTF. The CDR3 DNA follows: TGTGCCAGCAGCTTAGCCCCGGACAGGGGACATGGCTACACCTTC.